There are many counts of the clone carrying this T cell receptor (beta chain). The germline gene is not matched at one end of the junction; a read error may be the cause. First-strand cDNA used TRAV- and TRBV-specific primers, covering alpha and beta chains. It was with a constant-region primer and a V-primer adapter that TCRs were amplified over roughly 19 PCR cycles. MiXCR, applied by TCRdb to the reads, yields one record per CDR3 protein. The sample has roughly 38,000 distinct CDR3 sequences, about 20% seen once. Germline V lookup: CDR1 LNHDA, CDR2 SQIVND (reference sequence). This CDR3 is built from 11 residues. This entry is derived from a study of low-dose radiotherapy and immunotherapy resistance in tumors. Study context: Given every two weeks, intravenous cyclophosphamide 200 mg/m2 preceded radiation and immunotherapy by one day. Oral aspirin 300 mg was taken by patients daily for four cycles from cycle 1 day 1.

Described time point: after trial treatment. Treatment specified: LDRT plus nivolumab, ipilimumab, low-dose cyclophosphamide and aspirin (RACIN trial). Patients eligible had advanced solid tumors without tumor-infiltrating lymphocytes. This chain connects TRBV19 to TRBJ1-1, with D hard to call. This receptor was identified in a female donor with ovarian cancer. Sample: PBMCs, taken after low-dose radiotherapy plus immunotherapy. The CDR3 DNA is TGTGCCAGTAGTGTAGACGGAGAAGCTTTCTTT. Protein: CASSVDGEAFF.